This T cell receptor (beta chain) was sequenced during a study of blood T cell repertoires in COVID-19. For the study at large: From T cells, B-cell-depleted T cells, or PBMCs came the material, which was cDNA or gDNA.

Methods used by the authors: Cell counts per sample came from amplifying reference gene primers. The assay was immunoSEQ multiplex PCR, and TCRdb's table has in-frame clones only and misses some. Clonal size and the V and J genes are those of that table, whereas D and trimming came from the DNA. The sample shows 130,000 or so clones, approximately 82% of them seen only once. The CDR3 runs to 13 residues. V shed 6 bases and J shed 2 bases, with 7 bases lying between them. CDR1 SGHVS and CDR2 FQNEAQ come from the germline V gene. Sequencing was done on a sample of peripheral blood. The sequence derives from a human donor in a cohort sampled during active COVID-19. V gene TRBV7-8 combines with J gene TRBJ2-2; a weak D match, TRBD2 (5 bases). Written as DNA, the CDR3 is TGTGCCAGCAGACGACTAAACACCGGGGAGCTGTTTTTT. This translates into CASRRLNTGELFF.